The 5 T cell receptor beta chains reported below all come from one sample, sequenced in a study of radiation and T cells in renal cell carcinoma (TCRdb year 2020). Receptor libraries were prepared by the immunoSEQ multiplex PCR assay. Imported from immuneACCESS, the table was reduced by TCRdb to in-frame sequences with V and J called. These copies leave out some clones; in studies compared against another copy, an unresolved V gene accounts for under half, and the cause of the remainder is not known. Present in this sample are 16,000 or so clones, roughly 50% of which were seen just once. The ten largest make up less than 50% of the sample. The time point label, as the study defines it: tumor resected at nephrectomy. The treatment or condition label corresponds to: 15 Gy SBRT to primary tumor, nephrectomy 4 weeks later. The sample in question was tumor tissue, obtained from a patient whose treatment included radiotherapy and nephrectomy. Receptors originate from a woman between 55 and 75 years old with renal cell carcinoma.

For the CDR3, the DNA is TGTGCCAGCAGTTTTTTGTCGAACACCGGGGAGCTGTTTTTT. As protein: CASSFLSNTGELFF. This chain connects TRBV6-5 to TRBJ2-2; D is unresolved. Trimming took off 4 bases at V and 0 bases at J, with 6 bases between the two ends. Germline lookup yields CDR1 MNHEY and CDR2 SVGAGI. This CDR3 is built from 14 residues.

The chain has TRBV19 and TRBJ1-4; 8 positions agree with TRBD1. The germline CDR1 and CDR2 sequences are LNHDA and SQIVND (reference sequence). The CDR3 loop spans 15 amino acids. V lost 5 bases to trimming and J lost 2 bases; unmatched junction nucleotides: 4. CDR3 nucleotides: TGTGCCAGTAGTTACGGGACAGGTACTAATGAAAAACTGTTTTTT. It specifies CASSYGTGTNEKLFF.

This clone was recorded only once. The chain has TRBV4-2 and TRBJ2-4, with D hard to call. V gave up 1 base and J gave up 7 bases, with 8 bases separating them. Germline assignment: CDR1 LGHNA and CDR2 YNFKEQ. This CDR3 spans 13 amino acids. CDR3 DNA sequence: TGTGCCAGCAGCCAAGTTGGCATGAACATTCAGTACTTC. This translates into CASSQVGMNIQYF.

The chain links TRBV6-5 to TRBJ1-3, with D uncertain. Germline CDR1 is MNHEY and CDR2 is SVGAGI. Deletions cut 6 bases from V and 0 bases from J, with 9 bases between. The length of the CDR3 is 14 residues. The CDR3, as DNA: TGTGCCAGCAGCGGACCGAGCTCTGGAAACACCATATATTTT. Translation gives CASSGPSSGNTIYF.

The chain recombines TRBV9 with TRBJ1-2; TRBD1 agrees at 10 bases. With 0 bases clipped from V and 8 bases from J, the junction kept 7 bases outside the gene matches. This CDR3 has 15 amino acids. In germline, CDR1 is SGDLS, CDR2 YYNGEE. DNA of the CDR3: TGTGCCAGCAGCGTAGGGGGGACAGGGGTTCGAGGCTACACCTTC. This codes for CASSVGGTGVRGYTF.